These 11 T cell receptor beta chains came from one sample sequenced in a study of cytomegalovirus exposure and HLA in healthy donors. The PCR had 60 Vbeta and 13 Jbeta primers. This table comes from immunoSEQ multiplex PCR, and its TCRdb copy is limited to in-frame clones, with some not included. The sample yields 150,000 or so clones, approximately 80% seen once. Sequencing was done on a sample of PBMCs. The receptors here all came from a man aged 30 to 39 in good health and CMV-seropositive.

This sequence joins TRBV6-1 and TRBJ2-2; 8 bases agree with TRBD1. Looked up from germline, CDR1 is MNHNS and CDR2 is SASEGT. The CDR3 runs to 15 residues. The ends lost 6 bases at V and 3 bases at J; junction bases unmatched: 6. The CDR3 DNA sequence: TGTGCCAGCAGCCCAAGACAGGGGTACACCGGGGAGCTGTTTTTT. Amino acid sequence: CASSPRQGYTGELFF.

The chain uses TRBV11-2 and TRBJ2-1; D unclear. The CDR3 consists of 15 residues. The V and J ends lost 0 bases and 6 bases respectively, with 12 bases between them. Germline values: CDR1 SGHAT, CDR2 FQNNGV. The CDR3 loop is CASSLDGLGSNEQFF. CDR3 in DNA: TGTGCCAGCAGCTTAGACGGTCTAGGTAGCAATGAGCAGTTCTTC.

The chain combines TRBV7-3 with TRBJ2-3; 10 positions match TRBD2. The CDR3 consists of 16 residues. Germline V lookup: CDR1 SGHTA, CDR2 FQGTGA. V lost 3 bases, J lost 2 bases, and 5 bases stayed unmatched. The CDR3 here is CASSFGTSDLTDTQYF. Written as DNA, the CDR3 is TGTGCCAGCAGCTTTGGGACTAGCGACCTCACAGATACGCAGTATTTT.

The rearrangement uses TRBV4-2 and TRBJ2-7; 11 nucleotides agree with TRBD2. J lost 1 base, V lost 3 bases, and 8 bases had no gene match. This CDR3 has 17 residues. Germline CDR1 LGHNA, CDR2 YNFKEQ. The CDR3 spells CASSHDGLAGGSYEQYF. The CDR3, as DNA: TGTGCCAGCAGCCATGACGGATTAGCGGGAGGGTCCTACGAGCAGTACTTC.

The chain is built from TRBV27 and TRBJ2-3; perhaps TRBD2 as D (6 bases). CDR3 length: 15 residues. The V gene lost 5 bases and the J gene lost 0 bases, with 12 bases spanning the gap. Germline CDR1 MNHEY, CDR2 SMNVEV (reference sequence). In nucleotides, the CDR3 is TGTGCCAGCAGTCTCTCCCGGGGGAGCACAGATACGCAGTATTTT. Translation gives CASSLSRGSTDTQYF.

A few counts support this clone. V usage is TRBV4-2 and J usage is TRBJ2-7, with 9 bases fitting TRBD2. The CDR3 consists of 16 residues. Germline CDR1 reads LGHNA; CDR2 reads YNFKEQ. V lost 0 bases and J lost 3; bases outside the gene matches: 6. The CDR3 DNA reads TGTGCCAGCAGCCAAGAAGGTAGCGGGAGTAACTACGAGCAGTACTTC. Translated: CASSQEGSGSNYEQYF.

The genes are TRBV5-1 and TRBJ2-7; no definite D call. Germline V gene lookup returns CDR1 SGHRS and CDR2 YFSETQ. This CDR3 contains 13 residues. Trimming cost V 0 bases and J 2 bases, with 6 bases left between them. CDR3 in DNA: TGCGCCAGCAGCTTGGACACGACCTACGAGCAGTACTTC. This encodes CASSLDTTYEQYF. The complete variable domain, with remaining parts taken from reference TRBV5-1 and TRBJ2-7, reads KAGVTQTPRYLIKTRGQQVTLSCSPISGHRSVSWYQQTPGQGLQFLFEYFSETQRNKGNFPGRFSGRQFSNSRSEMNVSTLELGDSALYLCASSLDTTYEQYFGPGTRLTVT.

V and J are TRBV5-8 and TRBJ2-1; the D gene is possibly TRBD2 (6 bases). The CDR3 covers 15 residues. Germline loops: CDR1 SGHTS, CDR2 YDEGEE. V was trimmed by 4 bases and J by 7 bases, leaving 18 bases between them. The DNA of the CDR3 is TGTGCCAGCAGCCGCGGTGACGGAGGGTGGAATGAGCAGTTCTTC. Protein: CASSRGDGGWNEQFF. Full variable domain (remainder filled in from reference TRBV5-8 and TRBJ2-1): EAGVTQSPTHLIKTRGQQATLRCSPISGHTSVYWYQQALGLGLQFLLWYDEGEERNRGNFPPRFSGRQFPNYSSELNVNALELEDSALYLCASSRGDGGWNEQFFGPGTRLTVL.

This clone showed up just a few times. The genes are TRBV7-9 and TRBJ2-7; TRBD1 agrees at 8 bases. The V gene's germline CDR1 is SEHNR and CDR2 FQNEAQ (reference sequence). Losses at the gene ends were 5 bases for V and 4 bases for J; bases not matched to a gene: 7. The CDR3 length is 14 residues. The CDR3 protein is CASSRTDRAYEQYF. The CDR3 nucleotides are TGTGCCAGCAGCCGCACGGACAGGGCTTACGAGCAGTACTTC.

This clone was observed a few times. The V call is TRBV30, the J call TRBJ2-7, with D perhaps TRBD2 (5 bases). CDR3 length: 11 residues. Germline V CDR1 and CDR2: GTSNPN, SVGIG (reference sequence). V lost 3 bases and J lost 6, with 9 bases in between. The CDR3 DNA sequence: TGTGCCTGGAGCAAGCTAGCCGAGCAGTACTTC. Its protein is CAWSKLAEQYF.

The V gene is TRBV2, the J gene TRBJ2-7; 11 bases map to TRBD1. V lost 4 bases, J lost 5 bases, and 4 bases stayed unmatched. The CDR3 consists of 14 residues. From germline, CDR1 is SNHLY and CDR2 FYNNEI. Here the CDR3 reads CASSGTGGLHEQYF. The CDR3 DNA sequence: TGTGCCAGCAGTGGGACAGGGGGCTTGCACGAGCAGTACTTC.